One TCR beta chain is described in this entry. This specimen comes from a study of blood T cell repertoires in COVID-19. Study-wide context: The United States, Italy and Spain were the sources of the acute and convalescent COVID-19 samples. T cells, B-cell-depleted T cells, or PBMCs provided the cDNA or gDNA that served as material.

The CDR3 runs to 13 residues. Germline V gene sequence: CDR1 MNHEY, CDR2 SMNVEV (reference sequence). V was trimmed by 4 bases and J by 7 bases, leaving 14 bases between them. Per the authors' pipeline: The authors estimated nucleated cell counts from reference gene primer amplification. Clones were read by immunoSEQ multiplex PCR, and TCRdb kept only the in-frame ones, dropping some. V and J calls and clone size are those listed in that table; D and trimming were worked out from the DNA. This table has a few hundred thousand clones, around 85% appearing once. The rearrangement uses TRBV27 and TRBJ2-7; D may be TRBD1 (6 bases). The sequenced material came from peripheral blood. The sequence was collected from a woman in her 30s who had recovered from COVID-19. The CDR3 loop is CASSSQGLGEQYF. In nucleotides, the CDR3 is TGTGCCAGCAGTTCACAGGGTTTGGGGGAGCAGTACTTC.